One and the same sample provided the 21 T cell receptor beta chains below, sequenced in a study of tumor T cells in aggressive B-cell lymphoma. Clones were read by immunoSEQ multiplex PCR, and TCRdb kept only the in-frame ones, dropping some. The profile shows about 660 clones, about 87% of them singletons. The source material was tumor tissue. The receptors originated from an adult with diffuse large B cell lymphoma.

The chain couples TRBV5-4 to TRBJ2-3; D gene ambiguous. Trimming shortened V by 1 base and J by 3 bases, and 6 bases separated the two germline ends. Per the germline V gene, CDR1 is SGHNT and CDR2 is YYREEE (reference sequence). This CDR3 is 13 amino acids long. CDR3 bases: TGTGCCAGCAGCTTGTTTCAAACAGATACGCAGTATTTT. It specifies CASSLFQTDTQYF.

The V call is TRBV4-2, the J call TRBJ2-1, with 7 bases matching TRBD2. The V gene's germline CDR1 is LGHNA and CDR2 YNFKEQ. V shed 2 bases, J shed 8 bases, and the junction held 9 bases outside the gene matches. CDR3 length: 15 residues. The CDR3 loop is CASSQSSGPVDEQFF. DNA of the CDR3: TGTGCCAGCAGCCAAAGTAGCGGGCCGGTGGATGAGCAGTTCTTC.

V gene TRBV9 combines with J gene TRBJ1-3; 8 bases fit TRBD1. CDR1 and CDR2 (germline): SGDLS, YYNGEE. The J segment lost 1 base and the V segment lost 3 bases, leaving 6 bases of the junction unmatched. CDR3 length equals 16 residues. CDR3 region: CASSASQGGSGNTIYF. The DNA for the CDR3 is TGTGCCAGCAGCGCATCACAGGGGGGATCTGGAAACACCATATATTTT. Full variable domain (missing parts from reference TRBV9 and TRBJ1-3): DSGVTQTPKHLITATGQRVTLRCSPRSGDLSVYWYQQSLDQGLQFLIQYYNGEERAKGNILERFSAQQFPDLHSELNLSSLELGDSALYFCASSASQGGSGNTIYFGEGSWLTVV.

The rearrangement links TRBV7-3 to TRBJ2-1; D might be TRBD1 (5 bases). V lost 1 base and J lost 0, with 22 bases in between. The CDR3 is 20 residues long. Germline CDR1 SGHTA, CDR2 FQGTGA. CDR3 sequence: CASSLIGANPTGGSYNEQFF. In DNA, the CDR3 is TGTGCCAGCAGCTTAATTGGAGCGAACCCCACAGGCGGCTCCTACAATGAGCAGTTCTTC.

The chain combines TRBV28 with TRBJ1-4; 10 bases fit TRBD1. Per the germline V gene, CDR1 is MDHEN and CDR2 is SYDVKM. The CDR3 is 16 amino acids. V was clipped by 6 bases and J by 5 bases; unmatched bases: 9. This CDR3 reads CASSYAPGQGNEKLFF. The CDR3 DNA follows: TGTGCCAGCAGCTATGCTCCGGGACAGGGGAATGAAAAACTGTTTTTT.

CDR3 amino acids: CASSLPPTDTQYF. As DNA, the CDR3 is TGTGCCAGTAGTCTACCCCCCACAGATACGCAGTATTTT. The gene calls are TRBV19 and TRBJ2-3; no reliable D call. CDR3 length equals 13 residues. CDR1 and CDR2 from the germline V gene are LNHDA and SQIVND (reference sequence). Trimming cost V 5 bases and J 2 bases, with 8 bases left between them.

This chain joins TRBV18 and TRBJ1-2; a weak D match, TRBD1 (5 bases). The CDR3 extends over 14 amino acids. V was clipped by 3 bases and J by 1 base, with 9 bases between them. Germline CDR1 is KGHSH and CDR2 is LQKENI. CDR3 sequence reads: CASSPETVNYGYTF. In DNA, the CDR3 is TGTGCCAGCTCACCGGAGACAGTTAACTATGGCTACACCTTC.

V usage is TRBV19 and J usage is TRBJ1-3; D gene uncertain. Germline lookup yields CDR1 LNHDA and CDR2 SQIVND (reference sequence). The CDR3 has 14 residues. V was clipped by 8 bases and J by 2 bases, with 13 bases between them. The CDR3 spells CASSVGSAGNTIYF. As DNA, the CDR3 is TGTGCCAGTTCCGTCGGTAGCGCTGGAAACACCATATATTTT.

The chain links TRBV7-9 to TRBJ2-2; 13 nucleotides align to TRBD2. The CDR3 is made up of 16 amino acids. The germline gives CDR1 SEHNR, CDR2 FQNEAQ (reference sequence). V shed 6 bases and J 4 bases; nucleotides not matched to a gene: 5. The DNA for the CDR3 is TGTGCCAGCAGTCCCGGACTAGCGGGAGCCACCGGGGAGCTGTTTTTT. This codes for CASSPGLAGATGELFF.

The CDR3 region is CASFPRAGGRNTEAFF. The CDR3 DNA sequence: TGTGCCAGTTTCCCCCGGGCAGGGGGGAGGAACACTGAAGCTTTCTTT. The chain is built from TRBV19 and TRBJ1-1; 7 bases are shared with TRBD1. J was trimmed by 1 base and V by 8 bases; bases with no gene match: 13. Germline assignment: CDR1 LNHDA and CDR2 SQIVND (reference sequence). This CDR3 spans 16 amino acids.

The V and J genes are TRBV28 and TRBJ2-2; 8 bases match TRBD2. The length of the CDR3 is 15 residues. J was trimmed by 3 bases and V by 10 bases; bases with no gene match: 10. Germline lookup yields CDR1 MDHEN and CDR2 SYDVKM. The chain's CDR3 is CAITPGREDTGELFF. CDR3 nucleotide sequence: TGTGCCATTACTCCCGGGAGGGAAGACACCGGGGAGCTGTTTTTT.

The rearrangement joins TRBV7-2 to TRBJ1-4; TRBD1 might be the D (5 bases). This CDR3 contains 13 residues. V lost 3 bases to trimming and J lost 8 bases, with 10 bases between them. The V gene's germline CDR1 is SGHTA and CDR2 FQGNSA. Written as DNA, the CDR3 is TGTGCCAGCAGCTTGAGCAGGGTCGAAAAACTGTTTTTT. This encodes CASSLSRVEKLFF.

With respect to this clone: One end of the junction varies from germline; a read error may be responsible. The chain is built from TRBV6-8 and TRBJ1-5; a weak D match, TRBD1 (6 bases). CDR3 length: 22 residues. From germline, CDR1 is MNHGY and CDR2 SAAAGT. The CDR3 loop is CVSSYRALALADRKPSNQPQHF. The CDR3 nucleotides are TGTGTCAGCAGTTACCGTGCTTTAGCCCTGGCCGACAGGAAACCTAGCAATCAGCCCCAGCATTTT.

This rearrangement joins TRBV2 to TRBJ2-1, with 11 bases aligning to TRBD2. The CDR3 is made up of 15 amino acids. J was trimmed by 10 bases and V by 0 bases; bases with no gene match: 5. The germline V gene has CDR1 SNHLY and CDR2 FYNNEI. CDR3 loop: CASSEASGGAGEQFF. The DNA for the CDR3 is TGTGCCAGCAGTGAAGCTAGCGGGGGGGCGGGCGAGCAGTTCTTC.

The J gene is TRBJ2-7, the V gene TRBV5-1; 7 positions agree with TRBD2. Trimming took 0 bases from V and 3 from J; bases not matched to a gene: 3. This CDR3 spans 14 amino acids. Germline CDR1 SGHRS, CDR2 YFSETQ. CDR3 nucleotide sequence: TGCGCCAGCAGCTTGGACACGGGAGGCTACGAGCAGTACTTC. Amino acids: CASSLDTGGYEQYF. The full variable domain, in which reference TRBV5-1 and TRBJ2-7 provide the parts outside the CDR3, is KAGVTQTPRYLIKTRGQQVTLSCSPISGHRSVSWYQQTPGQGLQFLFEYFSETQRNKGNFPGRFSGRQFSNSRSEMNVSTLELGDSALYLCASSLDTGGYEQYFGPGTRLTVT.

The V call is TRBV28, the J call TRBJ1-1; TRBD1 might be the D (5 bases). CDR1 MDHEN and CDR2 SYDVKM come from the germline V gene. Trimming pared 4 bases from V and 2 bases from J, leaving 17 bases between. This CDR3 has 16 amino acids. CDR3 sequence: CASSSGTRVQNTEAFF. CDR3 bases: TGTGCCAGCAGTTCCGGGACTAGAGTGCAAAACACTGAAGCTTTCTTT.

The rearrangement links TRBV28 to TRBJ2-4; 8 bases are a match to TRBD2. Germline assignment: CDR1 MDHEN and CDR2 SYDVKM. V lost 5 bases and J lost 8; bases outside the gene matches: 5. This CDR3 comprises 13 residues. CDR3 in amino acids: CASSRSGSDIQYF. Written as DNA, the CDR3 is TGTGCCAGCAGTCGCAGCGGGAGCGACATTCAGTACTTC.

The chain couples TRBV6-5 to TRBJ2-2, with D maybe TRBD2 (5 bases). This CDR3 comprises 16 residues. The germline CDR1 and CDR2 sequences are MNHEY and SVGAGI. Trimming cost V 4 bases and J 4 bases, with 16 bases left between them. The CDR3 DNA sequence: TGTGCCAGCAGTTGGAACGGGGTCGCCCCCACCGGGGAGCTGTTTTTT. Protein: CASSWNGVAPTGELFF.

This rearrangement joins TRBV6-1 to TRBJ2-7, with D perhaps TRBD1 (6 bases). The CDR3 totals 13 residues. CDR1 and CDR2 from the germline V gene are MNHNS and SASEGT. V gave up 6 bases and J gave up 2 bases, with 11 bases separating them. CDR3 nucleotides: TGTGCCAGCAGACAGGGCAACACCTACGAGCAGTACTTC. It yields the protein CASRQGNTYEQYF.

In its sample, this clone was seen a few times. Here the CDR3 DNA reads TGTGCCAGCAGTCTGATTAGAAATCAGCCCCAGCATTTT. Translating gives CASSLIRNQPQHF. This chain links TRBV27 with TRBJ1-5, with D unclear. This CDR3 is built from 13 residues. Germline CDR1 MNHEY, CDR2 SMNVEV (reference sequence). V shed 5 bases and J shed 4 bases, with 9 bases lying between them.

The chain joins TRBV5-4 to TRBJ1-2, with D hard to call. CDR1 SGHNT and CDR2 YYREEE come from the germline V gene (reference sequence). This CDR3 spans 15 amino acids. Deletions cut 1 base from V and 6 bases from J, with 16 bases between. The chain's CDR3 is CASSLLGGPMDGYTF. Written as DNA, the CDR3 is TGTGCCAGCAGCTTGTTGGGAGGCCCCATGGATGGCTACACCTTC.